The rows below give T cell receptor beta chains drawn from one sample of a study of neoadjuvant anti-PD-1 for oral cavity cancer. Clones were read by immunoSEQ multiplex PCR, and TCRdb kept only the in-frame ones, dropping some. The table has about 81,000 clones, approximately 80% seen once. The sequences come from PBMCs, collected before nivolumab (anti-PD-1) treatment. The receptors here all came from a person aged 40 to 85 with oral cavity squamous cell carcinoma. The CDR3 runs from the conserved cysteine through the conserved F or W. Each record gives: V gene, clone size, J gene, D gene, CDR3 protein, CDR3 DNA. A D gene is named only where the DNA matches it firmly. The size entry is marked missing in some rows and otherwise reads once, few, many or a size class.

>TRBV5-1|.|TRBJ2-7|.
CASSSTGGGGDEQYF
TGCGCCAGCAGCTCAACCGGAGGGGGGGGAGACGAGCAGTACTTC
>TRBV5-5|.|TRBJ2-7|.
CASSLWYEQYF
TGTGCCAGCAGCTTGTGGTACGAGCAGTACTTC
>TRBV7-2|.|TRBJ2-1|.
CASSSSGAYNEQFF
TGTGCCAGCAGCTCCTCGGGAGCCTACAATGAGCAGTTCTTC
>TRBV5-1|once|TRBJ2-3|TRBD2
CASSLPGTSGTDTQYF
TGCGCCAGCAGCTTACCCGGGACTAGCGGAACAGATACGCAGTATTTT
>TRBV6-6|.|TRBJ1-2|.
CASSPQAGLYGYTF
TGTGCCAGCAGCCCACAGGCTGGACTTTATGGCTACACCTTC
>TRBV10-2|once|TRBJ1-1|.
CASSERRSSNTEAFF
TGCGCCAGCAGTGAGAGGCGATCCTCGAACACTGAAGCTTTCTTT
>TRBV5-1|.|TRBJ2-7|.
CASSLESGIEQYF
TGCGCCAGCAGCTTGGAGTCAGGGATCGAGCAGTACTTC
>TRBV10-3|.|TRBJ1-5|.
CATSAGVQPQHF
TGTGCCACCTCTGCGGGCGTCCAGCCCCAGCATTTT
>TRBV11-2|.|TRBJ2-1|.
CASSLARNEQFF
TGTGCCAGCAGCTTAGCGCGCAATGAGCAGTTCTTC
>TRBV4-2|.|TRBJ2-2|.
CASSLTSSNTGELFF
TGTGCCAGCAGCCTCACCTCTTCGAACACCGGGGAGCTGTTTTTT
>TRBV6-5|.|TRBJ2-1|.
CASSETATGNEQFF
TGTGCCAGCAGTGAGACAGCTACGGGGAATGAGCAGTTCTTC
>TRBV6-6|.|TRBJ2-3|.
CASSYSPDTQYF
TGTGCCAGCAGTTACTCCCCAGATACGCAGTATTTT
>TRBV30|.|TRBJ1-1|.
CAWGPGVGTEAFF
TGTGCCTGGGGCCCAGGGGTGGGGACTGAAGCTTTCTTT
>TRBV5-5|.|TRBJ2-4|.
CASNPNLMATGVKNIQYF
TGTGCCAGCAACCCGAACTTAATGGCGACAGGCGTCAAAAACATTCAGTACTTC
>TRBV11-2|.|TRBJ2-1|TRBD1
CASSQGASWSYNEQFF
TGTGCCAGCAGCCAGGGGGCTAGCTGGTCGTACAATGAGCAGTTCTTC
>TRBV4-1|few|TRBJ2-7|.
CASSQGIGTYEQYF
TGCGCCAGCAGCCAAGGCATAGGAACCTACGAGCAGTACTTC
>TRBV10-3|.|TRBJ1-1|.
CAIRTVGGHTEAFF
TGTGCCATCAGGACGGTAGGGGGGCACACTGAAGCTTTCTTT
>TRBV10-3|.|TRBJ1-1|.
CAISEGLINTEAFF
TGTGCCATCAGCGAAGGACTTATAAACACTGAAGCTTTCTTT
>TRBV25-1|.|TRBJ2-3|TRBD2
CASSDPASGREGDTQYF
TGTGCCAGCAGTGACCCGGCTAGCGGGAGAGAGGGAGATACGCAGTATTTT
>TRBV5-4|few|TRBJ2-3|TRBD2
CASSSGLAGGTDTQYF
TGTGCCAGCAGCTCAGGACTAGCGGGAGGCACAGATACGCAGTATTTT
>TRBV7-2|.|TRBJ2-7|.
CASSLEGRESEQYF
TGTGCCAGCAGCTTAGAGGGGCGAGAATCCGAGCAGTACTTC
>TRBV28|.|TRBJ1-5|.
CASSFGQARQPQHF
TGTGCCAGCAGTTTTGGGCAGGCGAGGCAGCCCCAGCATTTT
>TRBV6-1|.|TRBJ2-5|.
CASGSSQVETQYF
TGTGCCAGCGGGAGCAGCCAGGTAGAGACCCAGTACTTC
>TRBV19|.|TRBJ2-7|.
CASKGGDPFGYEQYF
TGTGCCAGTAAGGGCGGGGACCCTTTCGGCTACGAGCAGTACTTC
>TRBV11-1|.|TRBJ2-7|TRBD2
CASSLSGLGAEGYEQYF
TGTGCCAGCAGCTTAAGCGGACTAGGGGCCGAAGGATACGAGCAGTACTTC
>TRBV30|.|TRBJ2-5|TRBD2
CAWSVLAGGETQYF
TGTGCCTGGAGTGTACTAGCGGGAGGTGAGACCCAGTACTTC
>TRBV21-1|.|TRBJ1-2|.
CASSNSEGKTPANYGYTF
TGTGCCAGCAGCAATAGCGAAGGAAAGACCCCTGCTAACTATGGCTACACCTTC
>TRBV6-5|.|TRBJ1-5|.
CASSYSAGSRPQHF
TGTGCCAGCAGTTACTCGGCAGGGAGTCGGCCCCAGCATTTT
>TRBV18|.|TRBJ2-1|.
CASSPGPGSYNEQFF
TGTGCCAGCTCACCAGGCCCCGGATCCTACAATGAGCAGTTCTTC
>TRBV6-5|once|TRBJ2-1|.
CASNRLQGAEQFF
TGTGCCAGCAACAGATTACAGGGCGCTGAGCAGTTCTTC
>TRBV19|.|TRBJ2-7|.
CASSSIRGGEQYF
TGTGCCAGTAGTTCGATCAGGGGTGGCGAGCAGTACTTC
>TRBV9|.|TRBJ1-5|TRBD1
CASSATGGAYQPQHF
TGTGCCAGCAGCGCAACAGGGGGCGCCTATCAGCCCCAGCATTTT
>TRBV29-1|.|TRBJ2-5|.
CSVEDPSRVAGGWETQYF
TGCAGCGTTGAAGATCCCTCCAGGGTAGCAGGGGGGTGGGAGACCCAGTACTTC
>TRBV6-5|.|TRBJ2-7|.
CASSYARGGEQYF
TGTGCCAGCAGTTACGCTCGGGGTGGCGAGCAGTACTTC
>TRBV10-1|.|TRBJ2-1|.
CASSESRVPLNEQFF
TGCGCCAGCAGTGAGTCCCGGGTCCCCCTCAATGAGCAGTTCTTC
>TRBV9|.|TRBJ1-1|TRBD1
CASSANPGTGVGEAFF
TGTGCCAGCAGCGCAAACCCCGGGACAGGGGTCGGGGAAGCTTTCTTT
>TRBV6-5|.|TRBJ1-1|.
CATKAGLGYTEAFF
TGTGCCACCAAGGCAGGGCTCGGGTACACTGAAGCTTTCTTT
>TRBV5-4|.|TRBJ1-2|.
CASSSWAGSDPNYGYTF
TGTGCCAGCAGCTCCTGGGCAGGCTCGGACCCTAACTATGGCTACACCTTC
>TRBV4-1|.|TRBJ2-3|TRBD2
CASSQYLAADTQYF
TGCGCCAGCAGCCAATACCTAGCGGCAGATACGCAGTATTTT
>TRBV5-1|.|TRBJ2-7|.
CASSLGGLAEQYF
TGCGCCAGCAGCTTGGGGGGGCTAGCGGAGCAGTACTTC
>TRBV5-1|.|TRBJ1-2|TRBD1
CASSEVTGTAGGYTF
TGCGCCAGCAGCGAAGTAACCGGGACAGCAGGCGGCTACACCTTC
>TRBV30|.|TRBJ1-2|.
CAWSVRPGGYTF
TGTGCCTGGAGTGTGAGGCCGGGAGGCTACACCTTC
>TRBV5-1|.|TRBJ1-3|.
CASSLGTAGNTIYF
TGCGCCAGCAGCTTGGGGACAGCTGGAAACACCATATATTTT
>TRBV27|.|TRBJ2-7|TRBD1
CASALKPGGSFYEQYF
TGTGCCAGCGCATTAAAACCAGGGGGCTCGTTCTACGAGCAGTACTTC
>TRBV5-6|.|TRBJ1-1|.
CASKLREEAFF
TGTGCCAGCAAGTTGAGGGAGGAAGCTTTCTTT